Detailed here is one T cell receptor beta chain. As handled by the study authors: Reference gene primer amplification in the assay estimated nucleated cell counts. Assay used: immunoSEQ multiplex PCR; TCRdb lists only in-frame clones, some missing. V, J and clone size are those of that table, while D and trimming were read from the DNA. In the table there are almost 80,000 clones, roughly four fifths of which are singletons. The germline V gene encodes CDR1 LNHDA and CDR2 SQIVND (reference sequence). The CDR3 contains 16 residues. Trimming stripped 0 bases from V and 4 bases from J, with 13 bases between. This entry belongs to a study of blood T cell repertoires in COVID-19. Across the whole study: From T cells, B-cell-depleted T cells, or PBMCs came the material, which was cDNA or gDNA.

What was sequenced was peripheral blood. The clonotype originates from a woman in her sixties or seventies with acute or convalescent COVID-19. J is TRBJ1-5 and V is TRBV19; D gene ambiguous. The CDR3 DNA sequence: TGTGCCAGTAGTATAGAGTATCGGGAAGGGAATCAGCCCCAGCATTTT. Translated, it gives CASSIEYREGNQPQHF.